One and the same sample provided the 7 T cell receptor beta chains below, sequenced in a study of cytomegalovirus exposure and HLA in healthy donors. It was with 60 Vbeta and 13 Jbeta primers that the PCR ran. Produced via immunoSEQ multiplex PCR; TCRdb's table is partial and in-frame only. The table lists under 150,000 clones, about 84% of them singletons. The sequenced sample was PBMCs. Receptor source: a male donor in good health and CMV-seronegative.

V is TRBV5-1 and J is TRBJ2-7, with TRBD1 matching over 9 bases. V shed 2 bases and J 4 bases; nucleotides not matched to a gene: 4. Per the germline V gene, CDR1 is SGHRS and CDR2 is YFSETQ. This CDR3 comprises 14 residues. The CDR3 protein is CASSFLQGAYEQYF. In DNA form, the CDR3 reads TGCGCCAGCAGCTTCCTACAGGGGGCGTACGAGCAGTACTTC.

The rearrangement uses TRBV11-1 and TRBJ2-3, with 11 bases that match TRBD2. This CDR3 contains 15 residues. With 2 bases clipped from V and 4 bases from J, the junction kept 2 bases outside the gene matches. Germline assignment: CDR1 SGHAT and CDR2 FQDESV (reference sequence). The CDR3 spells CASSLLAGGPDTQYF. CDR3 DNA: TGTGCCAGCAGCTTATTAGCGGGAGGGCCAGATACGCAGTATTTT.

The chain carries TRBV19 and TRBJ2-7; D perhaps matches TRBD1 (6 bases). The CDR3 sequence is 15 residues long. Trimming removed 3 bases from V and 1 base from J, with 13 bases in between. The germline gives CDR1 LNHDA, CDR2 SQIVND (reference sequence). CDR3 residues: CASSIGQGFSYEQYF. The CDR3 DNA reads as TGTGCCAGTAGTATCGGGCAGGGGTTTTCCTACGAGCAGTACTTC.

The V gene is TRBV6-6, the J gene TRBJ1-2; unclear D gene. This CDR3 is 16 amino acids long. In germline, CDR1 is MNHNY, CDR2 SVGAGI (reference sequence). Trimming shortened V by 0 bases and J by 0 bases, and 11 bases separated the two germline ends. In DNA form, the CDR3 reads TGTGCCAGCAGTTACTCGATAGGAGGACCTAACTATGGCTACACCTTC. Residues: CASSYSIGGPNYGYTF.

The V gene is TRBV5-5, the J gene TRBJ1-4; a weak D match, TRBD1 (6 bases). Germline CDR1 and CDR2: SGHKS and YYEKEE (reference sequence). The V gene lost 3 bases and the J gene lost 8 bases, with 17 bases spanning the gap. The CDR3 extends over 15 amino acids. CDR3 sequence: CASSSLQGLIEKLFF. The CDR3 coding sequence is TGTGCCAGCAGCTCCCTCCAGGGGCTGATCGAAAAACTGTTTTTT.

As to this clone: Other DNA sequences of this sample code for an identical CDR3. The chain has TRBV5-4 and TRBJ1-2; 8 positions agree with TRBD1. J gave up 5 bases and V 5 bases, and 8 bases lay outside the gene matches. The germline gives CDR1 SGHNT, CDR2 YYREEE (reference sequence). This CDR3 comprises 14 residues. The CDR3 DNA reads as TGTGCCAGCAGGCCAGGGGGCCTAAGTTATGGCTACACCTTC. This gives the protein CASRPGGLSYGYTF.

The J gene is TRBJ1-4, the V gene TRBV4-1; 9 positions agree with TRBD1. Germline CDR1 and CDR2: MGHRA and YSYEKL. V gave up 4 bases and J gave up 8 bases; unmatched junction bases: 8. This CDR3 is built from 15 residues. The CDR3 region is CASSRLGQGNEKLFF. For the CDR3, the DNA is TGCGCCAGCAGCCGCCTGGGACAGGGAAACGAAAAACTGTTTTTT.